The T cell receptor beta chain described here comes from a study of cytotoxic CD8 clonotypes in ibrutinib-treated CLL. CDR3 length equals 14 residues. The junction had 7 bases not matched to a gene; V was cut back by 6 bases and J by 5 bases. Germline lookup yields CDR1 MDHEN and CDR2 SYDVKM. With sequencing, the targeted depth ranged from 1 in 200,000 to 1 in 1 million T cells. TCRdb keeps only in-frame clones here, not all; method: immunoSEQ multiplex PCR. The sample has tens of thousands of clones, over 60% seen once. Sequenced material: PBMCs, taken after 12 months of ibrutinib treatment. The TCR was taken from a human donor with chronic lymphocytic leukemia. V usage is TRBV28 and J usage is TRBJ2-5; 9 bases are shared with TRBD1. The CDR3 loop is CASRRTGGTETQYF. As DNA, the CDR3 is TGTGCCAGCAGACGCACAGGGGGCACGGAGACCCAGTACTTC.